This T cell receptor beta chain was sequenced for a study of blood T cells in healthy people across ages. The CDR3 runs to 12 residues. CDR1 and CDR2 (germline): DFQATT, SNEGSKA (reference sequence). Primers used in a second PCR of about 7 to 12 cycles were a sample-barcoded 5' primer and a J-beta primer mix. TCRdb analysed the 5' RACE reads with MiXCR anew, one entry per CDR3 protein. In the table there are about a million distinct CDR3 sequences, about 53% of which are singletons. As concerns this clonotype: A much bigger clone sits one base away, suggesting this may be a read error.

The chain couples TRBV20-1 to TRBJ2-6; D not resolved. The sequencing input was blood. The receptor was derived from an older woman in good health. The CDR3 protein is CGAGSGANVLTF. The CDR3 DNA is TGCGGTGCTGGCTCGGGGGCCAACGTCCTGACTTTC.